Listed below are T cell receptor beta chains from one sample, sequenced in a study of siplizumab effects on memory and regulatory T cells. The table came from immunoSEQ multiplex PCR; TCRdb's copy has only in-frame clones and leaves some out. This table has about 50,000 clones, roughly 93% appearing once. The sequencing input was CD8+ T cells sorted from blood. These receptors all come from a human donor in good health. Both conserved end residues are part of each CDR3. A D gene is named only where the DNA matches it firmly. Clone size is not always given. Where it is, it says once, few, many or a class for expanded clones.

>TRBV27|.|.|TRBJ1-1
TGTGCCAGCAGTTTGGACTCCCCGATGAACACTGAAGCTTTCTTT
CASSLDSPMNTEAFF
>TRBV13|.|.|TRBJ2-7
TGTGCCAGCAGCTTACAGGTATTCGGCGAGCAGTACTTC
CASSLQVFGEQYF
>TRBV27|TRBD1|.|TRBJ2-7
TGTGCCAGCAGGCGACAGGGGACTGACGAGCAGTACTTC
CASRRQGTDEQYF
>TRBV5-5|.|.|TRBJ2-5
TGTGCCAGCAGCTCGCCTTTAGAGACCCAGTACTTC
CASSSPLETQYF
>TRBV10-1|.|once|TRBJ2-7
TGCGCCAGTATTTTCCCGGGACAAGGCTACGAGCAGTACTTC
CASIFPGQGYEQYF
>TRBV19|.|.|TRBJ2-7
TGTGCCAGTAGTCCCGGGGACCGGGGCGAGCAGTACTTC
CASSPGDRGEQYF
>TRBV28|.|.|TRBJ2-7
TGTGCCAGCAGTTTACTACAGGGAACCTACGAGCAGTACTTC
CASSLLQGTYEQYF
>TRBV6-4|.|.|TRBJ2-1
TGTGCCAGCAAACAGGAGGCTAGTTACAATGAGCAGTTCTTC
CASKQEASYNEQFF
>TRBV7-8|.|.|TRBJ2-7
TGTGCCAGCAGCGAAAGGAACCGGGACATGACTTATTACGAGCAGTACTTC
CASSERNRDMTYYEQYF
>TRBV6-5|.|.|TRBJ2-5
TGTGCCAGCAGCAGTTTGGGAGAGACCCAGTACTTC
CASSSLGETQYF
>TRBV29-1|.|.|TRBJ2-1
TGCAGCGTTTGGACAGAGAAAAGCTCCTACAATGAGCAGTTCTTC
CSVWTEKSSYNEQFF
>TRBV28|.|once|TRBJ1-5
TGTGCCAACTCCCGCGGCAATCAGCCCCAGCATTTT
CANSRGNQPQHF
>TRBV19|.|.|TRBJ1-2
TGTGCCAGTAGTATAGCGGCGGAATCGGGGGCTAACTATGGCTACACCTTC
CASSIAAESGANYGYTF
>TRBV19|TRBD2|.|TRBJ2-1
TGTGCCAGTAGTCCATATTCTGGGCGGGAGGGCCTAAATGAGCAGTTCTTC
CASSPYSGREGLNEQFF
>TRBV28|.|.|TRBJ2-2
TGTGCCAGCAGTTTGGTCTATCCCGGGGAGCTGTTTTTT
CASSLVYPGELFF
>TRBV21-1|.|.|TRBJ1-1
TGTGCCAGCAGCAAGGGGGGGCGTGGACACCTGAACACTGAAGCTTTCTTT
CASSKGGRGHLNTEAFF
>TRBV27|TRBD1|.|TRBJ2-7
TGTGCCAGCAGTCCAAGGGTTGTTAGATACGGACAGGGGCTTTACGAGCAGTACTTC
CASSPRVVRYGQGLYEQYF
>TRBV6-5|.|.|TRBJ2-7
TGTGCCAGCAGTTACAGGGCCTCCTACGAGCAGTACTTC
CASSYRASYEQYF
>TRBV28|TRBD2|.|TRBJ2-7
TGTGCCAGCAGTCTCCTCGGACTAGTCGACGGCTACGAGCAGTACTTC
CASSLLGLVDGYEQYF
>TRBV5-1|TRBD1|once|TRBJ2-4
TGCGCCAGCAGCCAGATGCAAACAGGGGACGGGAATAAAAACATTCAGTACTTC
CASSQMQTGDGNKNIQYF
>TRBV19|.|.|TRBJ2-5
TGTGCCAGTAGGCCTGGGGGTGGATTGGGAGAGACCCAGTACTTC
CASRPGGGLGETQYF
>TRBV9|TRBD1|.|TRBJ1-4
TGTGCCAGCAGCGCGTCAGGGGGTAATGAAAAACTGTTTTTT
CASSASGGNEKLFF
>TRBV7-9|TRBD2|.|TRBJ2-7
TGTGCCAGCGTAAACCGGGCCGGGACTAGCGGGAGTGGTAATGGCGAGCAGTACTTC
CASVNRAGTSGSGNGEQYF
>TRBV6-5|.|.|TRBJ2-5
TGTGCCAGCAGTCCCTCGGTGATTGGAGAGACCCAGTACTTC
CASSPSVIGETQYF
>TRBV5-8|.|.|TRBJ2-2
TGTGCCAGCAGCTCCCCACGGCGGGCGAACACCGGGGAGCTGTTTTTT
CASSSPRRANTGELFF
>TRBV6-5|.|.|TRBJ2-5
TGTGCCAGCAGTTACTCCGTAGGGTGGGAGACCCAGTACTTC
CASSYSVGWETQYF
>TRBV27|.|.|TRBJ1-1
TGTGCCAGCAGTCTTTCCGGGAGGGGAACGGGCACTGAAGCTTTCTTT
CASSLSGRGTGTEAFF
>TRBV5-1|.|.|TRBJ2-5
TGCGCCAGTAAACCTGGTAGAAGCGGCCAAGAGACCCAGTACTTC
CASKPGRSGQETQYF
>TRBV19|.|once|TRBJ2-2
TGTGCCAGTAGTAAACCCGTCTGGCAGATACAGGGTGTGGGGGTTCCCGGGGAGCTGTTTTTT
CASSKPVWQIQGVGVPGELFF
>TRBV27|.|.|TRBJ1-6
TGTGCCAGCAGTTCCCCCCAGGAAAACTATTCACCCCTCCACTTT
CASSSPQENYSPLHF
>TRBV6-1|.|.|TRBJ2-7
TGTGCCAGCCCAGGGGGAGGGACAGATTACGAGCAGTACTTC
CASPGGGTDYEQYF
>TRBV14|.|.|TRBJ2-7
TGTGCCAGCAGCCGACTTGACCGGGACGGCCAGCAGTACTTC
CASSRLDRDGQQYF
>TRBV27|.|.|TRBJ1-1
TGTGCCAGCAGAACAGCCGCTGAAGCTTTCTTT
CASRTAAEAFF
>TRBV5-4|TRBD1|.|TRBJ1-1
TGTGCCAGCAGCTTGACAGGGGAAGTCAACACTGAAGCTTTCTTT
CASSLTGEVNTEAFF
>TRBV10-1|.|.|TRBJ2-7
TGCGCCAGCAGTGAAACAGGGAATACCTACGAGCAGTACTTC
CASSETGNTYEQYF
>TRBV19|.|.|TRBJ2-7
TGTGCCAGTAGTATCCGGCCAGATTCGACCTACGAGCAGTACTTC
CASSIRPDSTYEQYF
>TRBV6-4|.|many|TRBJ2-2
TGTGCCAGCAGTGGACAGAACACCGGGGAGCTGTTTTTT
CASSGQNTGELFF
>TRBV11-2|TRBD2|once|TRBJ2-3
TGTGCCAGCAGCGAACGAGCGGGAGGGCCTGAAGATACGCAGTATTTT
CASSERAGGPEDTQYF
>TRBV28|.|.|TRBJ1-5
TGTGCCAGCAGTTTTAAGGTCAATCAGCCCCAGCATTTT
CASSFKVNQPQHF
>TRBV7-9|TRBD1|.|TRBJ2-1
TGTGCCAGCAGCCAGACAGGGGCGGGGCGCAATGAGCAGTTCTTC
CASSQTGAGRNEQFF
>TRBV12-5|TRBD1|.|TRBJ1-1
TGTGCTAGTGGTTTGTTCCTACAGGGGGAAGCTTTCTTT
CASGLFLQGEAFF
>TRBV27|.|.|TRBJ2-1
TGTGCCAGCAGTTTAGGGGGGTACGAGCAGTTCTTC
CASSLGGYEQFF
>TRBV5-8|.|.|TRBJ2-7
TGTGCCAGCAGGGTTTGGGGGTTCTACGAGCAGTACTTC
CASRVWGFYEQYF
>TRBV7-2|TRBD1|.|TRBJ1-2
TGTGCCAGCAGCTTAGGGCCGACAGGGGGCCTTTGGGACTATGGCTACACCTTC
CASSLGPTGGLWDYGYTF
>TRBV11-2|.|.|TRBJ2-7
TGTGCCAGCAGCTTTTATACGACAGGAGGCTACGAGCAGTACTTC
CASSFYTTGGYEQYF
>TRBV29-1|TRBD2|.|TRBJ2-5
TGCAGCGTTGTTTGGGTAGCGGGTCAAGAGACCCAGTACTTC
CSVVWVAGQETQYF
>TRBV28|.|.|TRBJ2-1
TGTGCCAGCAGTTTGGGGAACTACAATGAGCAGTTCTTC
CASSLGNYNEQFF
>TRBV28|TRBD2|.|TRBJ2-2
TGTGCCAGCAGCAGTCCCCCGGGACTAGCGGGAGTTAAAACCGGGGAGCTGTTTTTT
CASSSPPGLAGVKTGELFF
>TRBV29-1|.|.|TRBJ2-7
TGCAGCGTTGAAGACCACAAGGAATCGAACGAGCAGTACTTC
CSVEDHKESNEQYF
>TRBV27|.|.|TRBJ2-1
TGTGCCAGCAGTTTATTGTCGAGCTCCTACAATGAGCAGTTCTTC
CASSLLSSSYNEQFF
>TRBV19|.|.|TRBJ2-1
TGTGCCAGTAAGGAGGGCGGCCTCTCCTACAATGAGCAGTTCTTC
CASKEGGLSYNEQFF
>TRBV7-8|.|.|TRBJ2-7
TGTGCCAGCGGCGTGGGGGACTACGAGCAGTACTTC
CASGVGDYEQYF
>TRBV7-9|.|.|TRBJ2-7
TGTGCCAGCAGCTCATCCTCCGACAGCCCCTACGAGCAGTACTTC
CASSSSSDSPYEQYF
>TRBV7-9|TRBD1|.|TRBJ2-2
TGTGCCAGCAGCCGGGACAGGGTCGGCGGGGAGCTGTTTTTT
CASSRDRVGGELFF